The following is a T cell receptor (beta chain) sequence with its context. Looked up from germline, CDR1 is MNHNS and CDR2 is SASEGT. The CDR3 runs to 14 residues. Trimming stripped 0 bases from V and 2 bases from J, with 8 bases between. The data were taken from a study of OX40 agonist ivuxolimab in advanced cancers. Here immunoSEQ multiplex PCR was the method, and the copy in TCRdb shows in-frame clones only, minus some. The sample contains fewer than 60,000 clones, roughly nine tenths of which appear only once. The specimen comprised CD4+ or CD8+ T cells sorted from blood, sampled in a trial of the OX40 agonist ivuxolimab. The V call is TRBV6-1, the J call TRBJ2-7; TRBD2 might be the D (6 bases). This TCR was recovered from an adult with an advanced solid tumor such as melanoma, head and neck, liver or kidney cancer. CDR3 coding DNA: TGTGCCAGCAGTGAAGCGGGAGGCCCCTACGAGCAGTACTTC. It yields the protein CASSEAGGPYEQYF.